The clone carrying this TCR beta chain showed up just once. Its target is not known. A multiplex PCR was run with 60 Vbeta primers and 13 Jbeta primers. Sequenced by immunoSEQ multiplex PCR; TCRdb stores in-frame clones only, minus some. Here the sample spans around 100,000 clones, about 71% being singletons. Unmatched junction bases numbered 3, after V lost 5 bases and J lost 0 bases. The CDR3 has 16 residues. Germline CDR1 and CDR2: SEHNR and FQNEAQ (reference sequence). When sampled, the donors appeared nominally healthy, though they likely had unrecorded immune exposures. This sample was taken from a study of cytomegalovirus exposure and HLA in healthy donors. Study findings and constraints: Within the data, a cluster of highly shared sequence variants was likely a sequencing artifact.

The sample comprised PBMCs. This rearrangement joins TRBV7-9 to TRBJ2-2, with 10 bases lining up with TRBD2. The TCR was taken from a woman in her forties or fifties in good health and CMV-seronegative. DNA of the CDR3: TGTGCCAGCAGCGTCCTAGCGGGGGCGAACACCGGGGAGCTGTTTTTT. Protein: CASSVLAGANTGELFF. Together with reference TRBV7-9 and TRBJ2-2, the CDR3 gives the full variable domain: DTGVSQNPRHKITKRGQNVTFRCDPISEHNRLYWYRQTLGQGPEFLTYFQNEAQLEKSRLLSDRFSAERPKGSFSTLEIQRTEQGDSAMYLCASSVLAGANTGELFFGEGSRLTVL.